The rows below give T cell receptor beta chains drawn from one sample of a study of control samples from healthy donors and cancer patients. The method was immunoSEQ multiplex PCR; TCRdb's version includes in-frame clones alone and lacks a portion of them. The data contain 170,000 or so clones, under 95% of them singletons. Sequenced material: blood. The origin of the receptors is a woman between 18 and 29 years old in good health. Each CDR3 is given with its conserved first and last residue. The order of the fields is D gene, J gene, clone size, V gene, CDR3 protein, CDR3 DNA. A D gene is named only where the DNA matches it firmly. Size values are once, few and many counts, or a class for expanded clones, and some rows have none.

>.|TRBJ1-1|.|TRBV21-1
CASISFFPGQESVGNTEAFF
TGTGCCAGCATCTCGTTTTTCCCGGGACAGGAATCGGTAGGGAACACTGAAGCTTTCTTT
>.|TRBJ2-2|.|TRBV5-1
CASRRPGSSIGELFF
TGCGCCAGCAGGAGACCGGGTTCTTCCATCGGGGAGCTGTTTTTT
>.|TRBJ1-1|.|TRBV23-1
CASSQRGKNTEAFF
TGCGCCAGCAGTCAAAGGGGGAAGAACACTGAAGCTTTCTTT
>.|TRBJ1-2|.|TRBV11-2
CASSSETQTGILNYGYTF
TGTGCCAGCAGCTCGGAAACGCAGACAGGCATCCTTAACTATGGCTACACCTTC
>TRBD1|TRBJ2-4|.|TRBV19
CASSTGTGGAYGDIQYF
TGTGCCAGTAGTACTGGGACAGGGGGCGCTTATGGGGACATTCAGTACTTC
>.|TRBJ2-7|.|TRBV7-2
CASSRGSGYEQYF
TGTGCCAGCAGCCGGGGATCGGGATACGAGCAGTACTTC
>.|TRBJ2-1|.|TRBV29-1
CSVSPLTNEQFF
TGCAGCGTTAGCCCTCTCACGAATGAGCAGTTCTTC
>.|TRBJ1-2|.|TRBV9
CASSVDSANYGYTF
TGTGCCAGCAGCGTAGATTCGGCTAACTATGGCTACACCTTC
>.|TRBJ1-5|.|TRBV28
CASSGDRQPQHF
TGTGCCAGCAGTGGCGACAGACAGCCCCAGCATTTT
>TRBD2|TRBJ2-3|.|TRBV7-2
CASSKERGTDTQYF
TGTGCCAGCAGCAAAGAGCGGGGGACAGATACGCAGTATTTT
>TRBD1|TRBJ1-6|.|TRBV11-2
CASSYSGQYSPLHF
TGTGCCAGCAGCTATTCGGGACAGTATTCACCCCTCCACTTT
>TRBD1|TRBJ2-7|.|TRBV24-1
CATSDPGTGGDEQYF
TGTGCCACCAGTGATCCCGGGACAGGGGGCGACGAGCAGTACTTC
>.|TRBJ1-5|.|TRBV19
CASSPLGAGNQPQHF
TGTGCCAGTAGTCCCCTCGGGGCCGGCAATCAGCCCCAGCATTTT
>.|TRBJ2-5|.|TRBV27
CASSSQPGVPETQYF
TGTGCCAGCAGTTCCCAACCGGGGGTCCCAGAGACCCAGTACTTC
>.|TRBJ2-7|.|TRBV6-1
CASSEYTFYEQYF
TGTGCCAGCAGTGAATACACTTTCTACGAGCAGTACTTC
>.|TRBJ1-1|.|TRBV27
CASSLGQSTEAFF
TGTGCCAGCAGTCTAGGACAGAGCACTGAAGCTTTCTTT
>TRBD1|TRBJ1-4|.|TRBV28
CASSSSRGTNEKLFF
TGTGCCAGCAGTTCCTCCAGGGGGACTAATGAAAAACTGTTTTTT
>.|TRBJ1-2|.|TRBV5-1
CASSLVFSGSRGYGYTF
TGCGCCAGCAGCTTGGTGTTTTCGGGTTCTCGGGGATATGGCTACACCTTC
>.|TRBJ1-2|.|TRBV7-2
CASKSFGGLGYGYTF
TGTGCCAGCAAGTCGTTCGGGGGGCTTGGCTATGGCTACACCTTC
>TRBD1|TRBJ1-6|.|TRBV6-5
CASRTQGYSPLHF
TGTGCCAGCAGGACACAGGGGTATTCACCCCTCCACTTT
>.|TRBJ2-7|once|TRBV20-1
CSASGLGTSYEQYF
TGCAGTGCTAGTGGGCTGGGGACTTCTTACGAGCAGTACTTC
>.|TRBJ2-3|.|TRBV15
CATSRGDTGLADTQYF
TGTGCCACCAGCAGGGGGGATACAGGGTTAGCAGATACGCAGTATTTT
>.|TRBJ2-1|.|TRBV25-1
CASRARAYNEQFF
TGTGCCAGCAGGGCCAGGGCCTACAATGAGCAGTTCTTC
>.|TRBJ1-2|.|TRBV4-3
CASSTQTGNYGYTF
TGCGCCAGCAGCACGCAGACAGGAAACTATGGCTACACCTTC
>.|TRBJ2-2|.|TRBV4-1
CASSLRPVANTGELFF
TGCGCCAGCAGCCTCCGTCCTGTGGCGAACACCGGGGAGCTGTTTTTT
>.|TRBJ2-7|.|TRBV29-1
CSVSRTDQEYF
TGCAGCGTCTCCCGGACCGATCAAGAGTACTTC
>.|TRBJ1-1|.|TRBV29-1
CRDMNTEAFF
TGCCGGGACATGAACACTGAAGCTTTCTTT
>TRBD1|TRBJ2-4|.|TRBV5-1
CASSSIAGQGLLAKNIQYF
TGCGCCAGCAGCTCGATTGCGGGACAGGGATTATTAGCCAAAAACATTCAGTACTTC
>.|TRBJ2-1|.|TRBV7-2
CASSLVPVYSYNEQFF
TGTGCCAGCAGCTTAGTACCAGTATACTCCTACAATGAGCAGTTCTTC
>.|TRBJ1-4|.|TRBV7-2
CASSLAGTHEKLFF
TGTGCCAGCAGCTTAGCCGGGACGCATGAAAAACTGTTTTTT
>.|TRBJ2-1|.|TRBV6-6
CASSPDRGQGGLRTYNEQFF
TGTGCCAGCAGCCCGGATCGCGGTCAGGGGGGTCTTCGCACCTACAATGAGCAGTTCTTC
>TRBD2|TRBJ2-5|.|TRBV18
CASSAGDQETQYF
TGTGCCAGCTCTGCGGGGGACCAAGAGACCCAGTACTTC
>.|TRBJ1-6|once|TRBV6-5
CASRRGENSPLHF
TGTGCCAGCCGAAGGGGGGAAAATTCACCCCTCCACTTT
>.|TRBJ2-7|.|TRBV10-3
CASAAFGGRSSYEQYF
TGTGCCAGTGCGGCGTTCGGGGGACGGAGCTCCTACGAGCAGTACTTC
>.|TRBJ1-3|.|TRBV10-3
CAISESGAGNTIYF
TGTGCCATCAGTGAGTCAGGAGCGGGAAACACCATATATTTT
>TRBD2|TRBJ2-1|.|TRBV3-1/TRBV3-2
CASSHTSGDEQFF
TGTGCCAGCAGCCACACTAGCGGAGATGAGCAGTTCTTC
>TRBD1|TRBJ1-2|.|TRBV3-1/TRBV3-2
CASSLLAGTGGSGYGYTF
TGTGCCAGCAGCCTTCTCGCCGGGACAGGCGGTTCCGGCTATGGCTACACCTTC
>.|TRBJ1-3|.|TRBV2
CASNRVSGNTIYF
TGTGCCAGCAACAGGGTCTCTGGAAACACCATATATTTT
>.|TRBJ2-7|.|TRBV5-4
CASSLEGAYEQYF
TGTGCCAGCAGCTTGGAGGGCGCCTACGAGCAGTACTTC
>TRBD1|TRBJ2-7|.|TRBV28
CATLTGTGLYEQYF
TGTGCCACCCTAACCGGGACAGGGCTCTACGAGCAGTACTTC
>TRBD1|TRBJ2-7|.|TRBV19
CASSPSTGGYEQYF
TGTGCCAGTAGTCCCTCGACAGGGGGCTACGAGCAGTACTTC
>.|TRBJ1-6|.|TRBV4-3
CASSQDRLPTEYNSPLHF
TGCGCCAGCAGCCAAGATCGTCTCCCAACGGAGTATAATTCACCCCTCCACTTT
>.|TRBJ2-1|.|TRBV6-2/TRBV6-3
CASSYSEVLEQFF
TGTGCCAGCAGTTACTCGGAGGTCCTCGAGCAGTTCTTC
>.|TRBJ2-5|.|TRBV12-5
CASGSSGLETQYF
TGTGCTAGTGGTTCATCCGGCCTAGAGACCCAGTACTTC
>TRBD2|TRBJ2-3|.|TRBV7-2
CASSWGLAGVADTQYF
TGTGCCAGCAGCTGGGGACTAGCGGGAGTAGCAGATACGCAGTATTTT
>.|TRBJ1-1|.|TRBV6-1
CASSENGFDTEAFF
TGTGCCAGCAGTGAAAATGGGTTCGACACTGAAGCTTTCTTT
>TRBD1|TRBJ2-3|.|TRBV5-6
CASPRDRLEYF
TGTGCCAGCCCCCGGGACAGGTTAGAGTATTTT
>TRBD2|TRBJ2-2|few|TRBV6-2/TRBV6-3
CASSFPRGAGELFF
TGTGCCAGCAGTTTCCCGCGGGGGGCCGGGGAGCTGTTTTTT
>.|TRBJ1-2|.|TRBV2
CASSEALGGPVYGYTF
TGTGCCAGCAGTGAAGCGCTTGGAGGCCCCGTCTATGGCTACACCTTC
>TRBD1|TRBJ2-7|.|TRBV5-6
CASSPGQTPTRRQYF
TGTGCCAGCAGCCCGGGACAGACGCCCACCCGGCGGCAGTACTTC
>.|TRBJ1-1|.|TRBV5-1
CASSLEWSASEAFF
TGCGCCAGCAGCTTAGAGTGGTCCGCGAGTGAAGCTTTCTTT
>.|TRBJ2-7|.|TRBV6-5
CASSMAGYSYEQYF
TGTGCCAGCAGTATGGCGGGTTACTCCTACGAGCAGTACTTC
>.|TRBJ1-5|.|TRBV28
CASSLWGQGRSNQPQHF
TGTGCCAGCAGTTTATGGGGGCAGGGGCGGAGCAATCAGCCCCAGCATTTT